The 8 T cell receptor beta chains presented below share a single source sample, sequenced in a study of CD8+ T cells in alopecia areata. Across five patients, CD4+ cells underwent sorting into CD25+CD127- cells. cDNA serving as the sequencing template came from extracted, reverse transcribed RNA. Method: immunoSEQ multiplex PCR; TCRdb's copy keeps in-frame clones and lacks some. The top ten hold 3.5% to 4% of the sample, which has about 14,000 clones, roughly 54% seen once. The sample taken for sequencing was CD4+ Tregs sorted from blood. These receptors were collected from a human donor with alopecia areata.

This sequence joins TRBV5-1 and TRBJ2-7; D is possibly TRBD2 (6 bases). Per the germline V gene, CDR1 is SGHRS and CDR2 is YFSETQ. The CDR3 length is 13 residues. V shed 5 bases and J shed 2 bases, with 11 bases lying between them. CDR3 coding DNA: TGCGCCAGCAGGACGGGACTTACCTACGAGCAGTACTTC. Encoded protein: CASRTGLTYEQYF.

The V gene is TRBV5-1, the J gene TRBJ2-2, with 14 bases identical to TRBD2. The CDR3 consists of 20 residues. Germline V gene lookup returns CDR1 SGHRS and CDR2 YFSETQ. J gave up 1 base and V 4 bases, and 12 bases lay outside the gene matches. The CDR3 spells CASSVLPGLAGVKNTGELFF. CDR3 coding DNA: TGCGCCAGCAGCGTATTACCGGGACTAGCGGGAGTTAAGAACACCGGGGAGCTGTTTTTT.

This clone is termed medium-sized (0.01 to 0.1%). The chain uses TRBV7-6 and TRBJ1-2; D perhaps matches TRBD1 (6 bases). This CDR3 region has 18 residues. Between the trimmed V and J ends, which lost 5 bases and 1 base, there was a span of 23 bases. The germline CDR1 and CDR2 sequences are SGHVS and FNYEAQ. The CDR3 protein is CASSPGVGGAGINYGYTF. The DNA of the CDR3 is TGTGCCAGCAGCCCCGGTGTAGGGGGAGCGGGGATTAACTATGGCTACACCTTC.

This clone was seen only a few times. V gene TRBV6-5 combines with J gene TRBJ1-5; 7 positions match TRBD1. The CDR3 length is 12 residues. Trimming at V came to 5 bases and at J to 15 bases, leaving 10 bases not matched to a gene. Germline CDR1 reads MNHEY; CDR2 reads SVGAGI. As DNA, the CDR3 is TGTGCCAGCAGTCACACAGGGGTGGTGCTGCATTTT. It yields the protein CASSHTGVVLHF.

This chain joins TRBV7-8 and TRBJ2-1; D may be TRBD2 (6 bases). The CDR3 contains 15 residues. CDR1 and CDR2 (germline): SGHVS, FQNEAQ. The germline V and J ends were trimmed by 1 base and 6 bases, with 13 bases remaining between them. The CDR3 is CASSLEGGEANEQFF. CDR3 nucleotides: TGTGCCAGCAGCTTAGAGGGCGGGGAGGCCAATGAGCAGTTCTTC.

V usage is TRBV19 and J usage is TRBJ2-1; D possibly corresponds to TRBD1 (6 bases). This CDR3 contains 15 residues. Trimming took off 1 base at V and 6 bases at J, with 13 bases between the two ends. Germline-derived CDR1 and CDR2 are LNHDA and SQIVND (reference sequence). This chain's CDR3 is CASSIGQGLVNEQFF. CDR3 in DNA: TGTGCCAGTAGTATAGGTCAGGGGTTGGTCAATGAGCAGTTCTTC.

The rearrangement links TRBV15 to TRBJ2-1; 8 positions agree with TRBD2. Trimming at V came to 3 bases and at J to 0 bases, leaving 7 bases not matched to a gene. Germline loops: CDR1 LNHNV, CDR2 YYDKDF (reference sequence). The CDR3 runs to 17 residues. In DNA, the CDR3 is TGTGCCACCAGCAGGTACGGGAGCGGGAGCTCCTACAATGAGCAGTTCTTC. Translated, it gives CATSRYGSGSSYNEQFF.

The chain carries TRBV9 and TRBJ2-3, with 7 bases identical to TRBD1. Germline CDR1 SGDLS, CDR2 YYNGEE. The CDR3 has 15 amino acids. The J segment lost 4 bases and the V segment lost 1 base, leaving 6 bases of the junction unmatched. The CDR3 DNA reads as TGTGCCAGCAGCGTACAGGGACAGATCCCAGATACGCAGTATTTT. The encoded protein is CASSVQGQIPDTQYF. Based on the CDR3 plus reference TRBV9 and TRBJ2-3, the full variable domain is DSGVTQTPKHLITATGQRVTLRCSPRSGDLSVYWYQQSLDQGLQFLIQYYNGEERAKGNILERFSAQQFPDLHSELNLSSLELGDSALYFCASSVQGQIPDTQYFGPGTRLTVL.